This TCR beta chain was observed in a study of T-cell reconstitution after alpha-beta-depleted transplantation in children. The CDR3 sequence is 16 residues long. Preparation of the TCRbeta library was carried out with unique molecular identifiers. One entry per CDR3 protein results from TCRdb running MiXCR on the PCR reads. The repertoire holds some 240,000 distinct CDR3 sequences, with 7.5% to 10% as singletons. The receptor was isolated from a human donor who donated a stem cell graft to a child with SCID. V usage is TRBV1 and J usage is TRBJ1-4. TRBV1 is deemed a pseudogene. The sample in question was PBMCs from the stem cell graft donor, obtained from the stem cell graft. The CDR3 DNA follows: TGCACCAGCAGCCAAGTACTCGAAACAACTAATGAAAAACTGTTTTTT. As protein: CTSSQVLETTNEKLFF.